What follows are 20 T cell receptor beta chains derived from one specimen sequenced in a study of blood T cell repertoires in COVID-19 (dated by TCRdb to about 2020). The library was built by means of the immunoSEQ multiplex PCR assay. Held by TCRdb, this immuneACCESS table contains in-frame sequences only and omits some clones. Under half of the omission traces to an unresolved V gene where checked; the cause of the rest is unknown. For this sample there are 300,000 to 400,000 clones; roughly 90% appear just once. Jointly, the top ten make up 4% of the sample. Sequenced input: peripheral blood. These receptors were collected from a woman aged 50 to 65 with active or convalescent COVID-19.

This sequence joins TRBV18 and TRBJ1-5, with TRBD1 matching 7 bases. Germline V gives CDR1 KGHSH, CDR2 LQKENI. The CDR3 consists of 14 residues. V dropped 3 bases and J dropped 6; count of bases not matched to a gene: 5. The CDR3 protein is CASSPGQTSQPQHF. The DNA for the CDR3 is TGTGCCAGCTCACCGGGACAGACGAGTCAGCCCCAGCATTTT.

This sequence joins TRBV9 and TRBJ2-3; 9 nucleotides line up with TRBD2. Unmatched junction bases numbered 9, after V lost 0 bases and J lost 7 bases. The CDR3 is 16 amino acids. CDR1 and CDR2 from the germline V gene are SGDLS and YYNGEE. The CDR3 region is CASSVVGLAQGHTQYF. Here the CDR3 DNA reads TGTGCCAGCAGCGTAGTGGGACTAGCACAGGGACATACGCAGTATTTT.

The chain couples TRBV30 to TRBJ1-2; 12 bases fit TRBD1. CDR3 length: 17 residues. Germline V gene sequence: CDR1 GTSNPN, CDR2 SVGIG (reference sequence). Losses at the gene ends were 0 bases for V and 2 bases for J; bases not matched to a gene: 7. Written as DNA, the CDR3 is TGTGCCTGGAGTGTGGGACAGGGGGCGCCACGGAACTATGGCTACACCTTC. It specifies CAWSVGQGAPRNYGYTF. The full variable domain, in which reference TRBV30 and TRBJ1-2 provide the parts outside the CDR3, is SQTIHQWPATLVQPVGSPLSLECTVEGTSNPNLYWYRQAAGRGLQLLFYSVGIGQISSEVPQNLSASRPQDRQFILSSKKLLLSDSGFYLCAWSVGQGAPRNYGYTFGSGTRLTVV.

The chain is built from TRBV7-8 and TRBJ2-3; 8 bases are shared with TRBD2. The germline V gene has CDR1 SGHVS and CDR2 FQNEAQ. The CDR3 is made up of 18 amino acids. After removal of 3 bases from V and 5 bases from J, the junction contained 16 bases not matched to a gene. CDR3 sequence reads: CASSFSMSSRGAGDTQYF. Written as DNA, the CDR3 is TGTGCCAGCAGCTTCAGCATGTCTTCGCGGGGGGCAGGAGATACGCAGTATTTT.

This clone was detected a few times. The chain recombines TRBV15 with TRBJ1-2; D is uncertain. Trimming removed 2 bases at V and 4 bases at J, with 14 bases between. From germline, CDR1 is LNHNV and CDR2 YYDKDF (reference sequence). This CDR3 region has 15 residues. CDR3 loop: CATSRRGEAGYGYTF. The CDR3 coding sequence is TGTGCCACCAGCAGACGAGGAGAGGCGGGCTATGGCTACACCTTC. The full variable domain, in which reference TRBV15 and TRBJ1-2 provide the parts outside the CDR3, is DAMVIQNPRYQVTQFGKPVTLSCSQTLNHNVMYWYQQKSSQAPKLLFHYYDKDFNNEADTPDNFQSRRPNTSFCFLDIRSPGLGDTAMYLCATSRRGEAGYGYTFGSGTRLTVV.

V usage is TRBV25-1 and J usage is TRBJ1-2; D not resolved. CDR3 length equals 14 residues. Germline V gene lookup returns CDR1 MGHDK and CDR2 SYGVNS. V was pared by 2 bases and J by 0 bases, with 7 bases between. The CDR3, as DNA: TGTGCCAGCAGTGAAATAGGAGCTAACTATGGCTACACCTTC. It translates to CASSEIGANYGYTF.

The CDR3 nucleotides are TGTGCCAGCAGTCGAAACAGGGGAGTGAACACTGAAGCTTTCTTT. Translated: CASSRNRGVNTEAFF. J is TRBJ1-1 and V is TRBV28; 7 bases line up with TRBD1. CDR1 is MDHEN, CDR2 SYDVKM, per germline. The CDR3 sequence is 15 residues long. J was trimmed by 0 bases and V by 5 bases; bases with no gene match: 6.

This rearrangement joins TRBV29-1 to TRBJ1-2; D is possibly TRBD1 (5 bases). Per germline, CDR1 SQVTM and CDR2 ANQGSEA. CDR3 length: 14 residues. Trimming cost V 3 bases and J 4 bases, with 15 bases left between them. The DNA for the CDR3 is TGCAGCGTTGAGGGGGGGGTTTCCCTCTATGGCTACACCTTC. Its protein product is CSVEGGVSLYGYTF.

This CDR3 is CASSQEWVAGFDTQYF. The DNA for the CDR3 is TGCGCCAGCAGCCAAGAGTGGGTAGCGGGGTTCGATACGCAGTATTTT. The chain carries TRBV4-3 and TRBJ2-3, with TRBD2 matching over 8 bases. CDR1 and CDR2 (germline): LGHNA, YSLEER. The trim removed 0 bases at V and 6 bases at J, leaving 8 bases unmatched. This CDR3 has 16 residues.

This clone was detected only once. This chain joins TRBV28 and TRBJ1-2; tentative D call: TRBD1 (5 bases). Looked up from germline, CDR1 is MDHEN and CDR2 is SYDVKM. Trimming cost V 2 bases and J 7 bases, with 20 bases left between them. The CDR3 contains 16 residues. CDR3 protein: CASSLNFRAPLLGYTF. The CDR3 DNA reads as TGTGCCAGCAGTTTAAACTTCAGGGCTCCACTACTTGGCTACACCTTC.

The chain employs TRBV6-5 and TRBJ1-5; D ambiguous. The CDR3 loop spans 12 amino acids. Trimming pared 4 bases from V and 10 bases from J, leaving 11 bases between. From germline, CDR1 is MNHEY and CDR2 SVGAGI. CDR3 sequence: CASSSRVFPQHF. The DNA of the CDR3 is TGTGCCAGCAGTTCGCGAGTGTTTCCCCAGCATTTT.

This clone was seen a single time. CDR3 amino acids: CASSLAYRDSGANVLTF. The CDR3, as DNA: TGTGCCAGCAGCTTAGCGTACAGGGACTCTGGGGCCAACGTCCTGACTTTC. The genes are TRBV7-9 and TRBJ2-6; TRBD1 might be the D (6 bases). The V and J ends lost 0 bases and 0 bases respectively, with 9 bases between them. The CDR3 consists of 17 residues. From germline, CDR1 is SEHNR and CDR2 FQNEAQ (reference sequence).

J is TRBJ2-1 and V is TRBV29-1, with 10 bases lining up with TRBD1. The CDR3 is 12 amino acids. The trim removed 6 bases at V and 5 bases at J, leaving 1 base unmatched. CDR1 SQVTM and CDR2 ANQGSEA come from the germline V gene. The CDR3 DNA follows: TGCAGCGTGGGGACAGGGGACAATGAGCAGTTCTTC. This codes for CSVGTGDNEQFF.

In this sample, this clone turned up a few times. The chain is built from TRBV11-3 and TRBJ1-1; D unresolved. Germline-derived CDR1 and CDR2 are SGHNT and YENEEA. V was shortened by 1 base and J by 0 bases, with 3 bases between the two germline ends. The CDR3 runs to 13 residues. The CDR3 protein is CASSLGMNTEAFF. The CDR3 bases are TGTGCCAGCAGCTTAGGTATGAACACTGAAGCTTTCTTT. Full variable domain (missing parts from reference TRBV11-3 and TRBJ1-1): EAGVVQSPRYKIIEKKQPVAFWCNPISGHNTLYWYLQNLGQGPELLIRYENEEAVDDSQLPKDRFSAERLKGVDSTLKIQPAELGDSAVYLCASSLGMNTEAFFGQGTRLTVV.

The chain carries TRBV7-8 and TRBJ2-5, with D possibly matching TRBD1 (6 bases). V gave up 1 base and J gave up 7 bases, with 10 bases separating them. The V gene's germline CDR1 is SGHVS and CDR2 FQNEAQ. This CDR3 is built from 13 residues. DNA of the CDR3: TGTGCCAGCAGCTTAGGGACAGATGGGACCCAGTACTTC. It codes for CASSLGTDGTQYF.

The chain joins TRBV18 to TRBJ2-4, with D possibly TRBD1 on 7 matching bases. CDR1 and CDR2 from the germline V gene are KGHSH and LQKENI. Trimming shortened V by 4 bases and J by 2 bases, and 12 bases separated the two germline ends. CDR3 length: 15 residues. The CDR3 DNA follows: TGTGCCAGCTCACGGTCAGGGGGGACCAAAAACATTCAGTACTTC. This codes for CASSRSGGTKNIQYF.

The chain recombines TRBV11-2 with TRBJ1-2, with D uncertain. Germline values: CDR1 SGHAT, CDR2 FQNNGV. V was cut by 5 bases and J by 1 base, with 11 bases left in between. The CDR3 length is 14 residues. DNA of the CDR3: TGTGCCAGCAGCACAATTTTGATTAACTATGGCTACACCTTC. Its translation: CASSTILINYGYTF.

This chain links TRBV10-3 with TRBJ2-7; unclear D gene. CDR3 length equals 11 residues. The V end was cut by 7 bases, the J end by 7 bases, with 11 bases between. The V gene's germline CDR1 is ENHRY and CDR2 SYGVKD. CDR3 nucleotide sequence: TGTGCCATCACCACCACCGGGGAGCAGTACTTC. This translates into CAITTTGEQYF.

The chain is built from TRBV6-1 and TRBJ1-1, with a possible D match to TRBD1 (5 bases). Germline lookup yields CDR1 MNHNS and CDR2 SASEGT. Trimming left V 4 bases short and J 6 bases short, with 6 bases between. The CDR3 is made up of 11 amino acids. The CDR3 here is CASSVGPEAFF. Here the CDR3 DNA reads TGTGCCAGCAGTGTGGGGCCTGAAGCTTTCTTT.

The chain employs TRBV5-1 and TRBJ1-1, with TRBD1 identical over 9 bases. After removal of 1 base from V and 0 bases from J, the junction contained 1 base not matched to a gene. CDR1 is SGHRS, CDR2 YFSETQ, per germline. There are 15 residues in the CDR3. CDR3 DNA sequence: TGCGCCAGCAGCTTGTGGACAGGGGTGAACACTGAAGCTTTCTTT. Residues: CASSLWTGVNTEAFF.